This T cell receptor (beta chain) is from a study of T cell responses to AZD1222 COVID-19 vaccine. Study information: Second-dose timings of about 4 or about 12 weeks were pooled. Study results and caveats: Spike-spanning, vaccine-associated CD4 TCRs were dominant at 160-218 and 743-854.

CDR1 is SGDLS and CDR2 is YYNGEE in the germline V gene. The trim removed 1 base at V and 1 base at J, leaving 3 bases unmatched. This CDR3 is built from 15 residues. Data came from immunoSEQ multiplex PCR; TCRdb stores just in-frame clones and leaves some out. The sample has around 130,000 clones, around nine tenths seen once. To note about this clone: The antigen remains unidentified.

This TCR came from an adult in good health. Source: peripheral blood, taken on day 0 of AZD1222 vaccination. This chain joins TRBV9 and TRBJ2-3; 7 positions agree with TRBD2. The DNA for the CDR3 is TGTGCCAGCAGCGTAACGGCGGGGGGCACAGATACGCAGTATTTT. This sequence encodes CASSVTAGGTDTQYF.